Below are 3 T cell receptor beta chains sequenced from a single sample in a study of CXCR3-negative and CXCR3-positive naive CD8 T cells. Carrying UMI labels, the TRB cDNA libraries were prepared through 5' RACE. Reprocessing the 5' RACE reads, TCRdb reports a single entry for every CDR3 protein and omits DNA. The sample holds roughly 71,000 distinct CDR3 sequences. Input material: naive CXCR3- CD8+ T cells from blood. Described subset: CD45RO-CCR7+CD27+CD95- naive CD8+ T cells lacking CXCR3 (TNR3-). Every receptor here comes from a human donor in good health. Some clones in this sample may be carry-over from other donors' samples.

The chain recombines TRBV7-9 with TRBJ2-1; the D gene TCRdb calls, TRBD1, cannot be checked with no DNA. The germline CDR1 and CDR2 sequences are SEHNR and FQNEAQ (reference sequence). The CDR3 consists of 14 residues. CDR3 protein: CASNLQGAYNGQFF.

V usage is TRBV7-8 and J usage is TRBJ1-1. Germline CDR1 SGHVS, CDR2 FQNEAQ. The CDR3 has 14 residues. CDR3 amino acids: CASSLARANTEAFF. Drawing the rest from reference TRBV7-8 and TRBJ1-1, the complete variable domain is GAGVSQSPRYKVAKRGQDVALRCDPISGHVSLFWYQQALGQGPEFLTYFQNEAQLDKSGLPSDRFFAERPEGSVSTLKIQRTQQEDSAVYLCASSLARANTEAFFGQGTRLTVV.

This sequence joins TRBV6-2 or TRBV6-3 and TRBJ1-2. The CDR3 loop spans 13 amino acids. Germline V lookup: CDR1 MNHEY, CDR2 SVGEGT. CDR3 loop: CASSYPGIYGYTF.